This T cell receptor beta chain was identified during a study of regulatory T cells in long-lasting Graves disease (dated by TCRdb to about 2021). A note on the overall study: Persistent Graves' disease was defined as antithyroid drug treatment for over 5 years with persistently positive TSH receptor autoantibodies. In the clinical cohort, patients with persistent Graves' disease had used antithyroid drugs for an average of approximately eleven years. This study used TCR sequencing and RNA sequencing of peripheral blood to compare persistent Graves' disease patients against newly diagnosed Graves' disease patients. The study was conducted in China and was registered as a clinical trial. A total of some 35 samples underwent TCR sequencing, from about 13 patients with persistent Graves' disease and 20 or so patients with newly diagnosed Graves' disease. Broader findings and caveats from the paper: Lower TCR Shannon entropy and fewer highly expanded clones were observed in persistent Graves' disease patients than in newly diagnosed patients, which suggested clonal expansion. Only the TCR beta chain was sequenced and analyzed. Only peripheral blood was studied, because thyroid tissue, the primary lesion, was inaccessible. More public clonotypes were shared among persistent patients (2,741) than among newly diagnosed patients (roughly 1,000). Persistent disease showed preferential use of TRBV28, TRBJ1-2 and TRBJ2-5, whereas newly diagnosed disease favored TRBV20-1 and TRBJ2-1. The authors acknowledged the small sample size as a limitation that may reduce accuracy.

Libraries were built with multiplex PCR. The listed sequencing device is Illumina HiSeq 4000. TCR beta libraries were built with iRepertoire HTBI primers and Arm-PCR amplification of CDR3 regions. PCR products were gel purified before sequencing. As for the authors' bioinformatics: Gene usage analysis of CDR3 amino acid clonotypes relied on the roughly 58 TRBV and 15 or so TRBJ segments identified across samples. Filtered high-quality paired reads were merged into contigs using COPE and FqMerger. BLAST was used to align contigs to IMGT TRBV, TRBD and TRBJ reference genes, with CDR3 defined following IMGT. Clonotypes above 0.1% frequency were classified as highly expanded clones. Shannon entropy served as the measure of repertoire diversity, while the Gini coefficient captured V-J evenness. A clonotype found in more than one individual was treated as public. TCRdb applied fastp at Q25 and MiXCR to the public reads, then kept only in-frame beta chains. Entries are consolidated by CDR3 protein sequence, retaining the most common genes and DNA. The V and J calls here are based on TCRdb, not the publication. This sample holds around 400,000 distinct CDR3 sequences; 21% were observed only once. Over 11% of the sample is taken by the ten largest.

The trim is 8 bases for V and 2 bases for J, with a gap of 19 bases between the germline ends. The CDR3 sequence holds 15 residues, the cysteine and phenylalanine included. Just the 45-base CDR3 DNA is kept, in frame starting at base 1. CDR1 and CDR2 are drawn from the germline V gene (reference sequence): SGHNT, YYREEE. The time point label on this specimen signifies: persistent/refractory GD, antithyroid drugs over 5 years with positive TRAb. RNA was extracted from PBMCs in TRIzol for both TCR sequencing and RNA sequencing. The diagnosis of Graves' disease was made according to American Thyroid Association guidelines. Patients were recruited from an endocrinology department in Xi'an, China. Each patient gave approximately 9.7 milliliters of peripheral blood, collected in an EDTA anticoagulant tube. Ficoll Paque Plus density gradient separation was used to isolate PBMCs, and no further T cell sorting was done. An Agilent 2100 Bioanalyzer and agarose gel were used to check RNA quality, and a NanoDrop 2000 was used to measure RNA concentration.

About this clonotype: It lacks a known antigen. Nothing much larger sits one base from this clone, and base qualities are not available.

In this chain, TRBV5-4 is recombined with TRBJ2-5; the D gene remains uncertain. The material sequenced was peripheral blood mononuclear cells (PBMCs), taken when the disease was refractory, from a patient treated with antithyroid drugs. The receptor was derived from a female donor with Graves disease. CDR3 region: CASSLLGTGQETQYF. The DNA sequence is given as TGTGCCAGTAGCCTATTAGGCACTGGACAAGAGACCCAGTACTTC.